The 28 T cell receptor beta chains below come from one sample, sequenced in a study of graft-versus-host responses after intestinal transplantation. Clones were read by immunoSEQ multiplex PCR, and TCRdb kept only the in-frame ones, dropping some. The sample lists fewer than 150,000 clones; around 94% were seen once. These TCRs are of unknown antigen specificity. Specimen: unstimulated CD4+ T cells sorted from spleen or lymph node cells, collected before intestinal transplant. The source of these receptors is a human donor who received an intestinal transplant.

The chain recombines TRBV9 with TRBJ2-7, with TRBD1 as a possible D gene (5 bases). This CDR3 has 16 amino acids. Germline V CDR1 and CDR2: SGDLS, YYNGEE. Trimming took off 3 bases at V and 2 bases at J, with 18 bases between the two ends. This CDR3 reads CASSGGPPGGTYEQYF. The CDR3 nucleotides are TGTGCCAGCAGCGGGGGCCCCCCGGGTGGCACCTACGAGCAGTACTTC.

This chain links TRBV18 with TRBJ2-5; D might be TRBD2 (5 bases). CDR3 size: 13 residues. Between the trimmed V and J ends, which lost 1 base and 3 bases, there was a span of 6 bases. Germline V gene sequence: CDR1 KGHSH, CDR2 LQKENI. The CDR3 coding sequence is TGTGCCAGCTCACCACGTAGCGAAGAGACCCAGTACTTC. It is translated as CASSPRSEETQYF.

This chain uses TRBV25-1 with TRBJ1-2, with TRBD1 as a possible D gene (5 bases). The CDR3 length is 13 residues. The V end lost 6 bases, the J end lost 9 bases, and 17 bases lay between the germline ends. Germline CDR1 and CDR2: MGHDK and SYGVNS. This CDR3 is CASSPAFRDSYTF. The CDR3 DNA sequence: TGTGCCAGCAGCCCGGCCTTCAGGGATAGCTACACCTTC.

This rearrangement joins TRBV6-1 to TRBJ1-2; tentative D call: TRBD1 (5 bases). V was pared by 0 bases and J by 8 bases, with 19 bases between. The CDR3 extends over 16 amino acids. Germline CDR1 and CDR2: MNHNS and SASEGT. CDR3 residues: CASSEAPQSFEGGYTF. Written as DNA, the CDR3 is TGTGCCAGCAGTGAAGCCCCTCAGAGTTTTGAGGGGGGCTACACCTTC.

The chain has TRBV2 and TRBJ1-5; possible D gene TRBD1, 6 bases. There are 14 residues in the CDR3. The ends were cut back, 6 bases at V and 3 bases at J, with 12 bases in the middle. CDR1 is SNHLY, CDR2 FYNNEI, per germline. The CDR3 nucleotides are TGTGCCAGCAGGGCAGGGGCCCTCAATCAGCCCCAGCATTTT. This codes for CASRAGALNQPQHF.

The V call is TRBV7-8, the J call TRBJ1-5; no firm D call. CDR3 length equals 12 residues. V was trimmed by 6 bases and J by 4 bases, leaving 7 bases between them. Looked up from germline, CDR1 is SGHVS and CDR2 is FQNEAQ. The CDR3 is CASRGENQPQHF. CDR3 sequence (DNA): TGTGCCAGCAGGGGTGAAAATCAGCCCCAGCATTTT.

About this clone itself: Different DNA sequences within this sample yield the same CDR3. The rearrangement uses TRBV18 and TRBJ1-2; maybe TRBD1 (6 bases). The germline CDR1 and CDR2 sequences are KGHSH and LQKENI. This CDR3 region has 13 residues. Trimming removed 3 bases at V and 2 bases at J, with 7 bases between. Written as DNA, the CDR3 is TGTGCCAGCTCACCGGACAGCAACTATGGCTACACCTTC. Its translation is CASSPDSNYGYTF.

The rearrangement links TRBV7-8 to TRBJ2-7; D is perhaps TRBD1 (5 bases). The CDR3 spans 15 residues. V was pared by 5 bases and J by 3 bases, with 17 bases between. The germline V gene has CDR1 SGHVS and CDR2 FQNEAQ. CDR3 protein: CASSLISQGGYEQYF. The CDR3 DNA follows: TGTGCCAGCAGCCTGATATCGCAGGGTGGCTACGAGCAGTACTTC.

Notes on this clone: Within the sample, other DNA sequences also encode this same CDR3. The chain links TRBV30 to TRBJ2-7, with D hard to call. The germline V gene has CDR1 GTSNPN and CDR2 SVGIG (reference sequence). Between the trimmed V and J ends, which lost 2 bases and 2 bases, there was a span of 4 bases. The CDR3 covers 11 residues. In DNA form, the CDR3 reads TGTGCCTGGAGTCGGGCCTACGAGCAGTACTTC. It translates to CAWSRAYEQYF.

The V call is TRBV2, the J call TRBJ2-7; 9 bases are a match to TRBD1. Trimming took 5 bases from V and 5 from J; bases not matched to a gene: 7. Germline CDR1 SNHLY, CDR2 FYNNEI. CDR3 length: 14 residues. For the CDR3, the DNA is TGTGCCAGCAGTTCCCGGACAGGGGCTCACGAGCAGTACTTC. Translation gives CASSSRTGAHEQYF.

This rearrangement joins TRBV6-5 to TRBJ2-3; TRBD1 aligns across 8 bases. V lost 4 bases and J lost 2; bases outside the gene matches: 5. In germline, CDR1 is MNHEY, CDR2 SVGAGI. The CDR3 consists of 15 residues. Written as DNA, the CDR3 is TGTGCCAGCAGTTTCGGACAGGGACCCACAGATACGCAGTATTTT. Its translation is CASSFGQGPTDTQYF.

The table lists this clone with a count of one. The J gene is TRBJ1-3, the V gene TRBV2, with D tentatively TRBD1 (5 bases). The germline V and J ends were trimmed by 4 bases and 0 bases, with 16 bases remaining between them. CDR1 and CDR2 (germline): SNHLY, FYNNEI. This CDR3 spans 17 amino acids. CDR3 protein: CASSVWQGALSGNTIYF. CDR3 nucleotides: TGTGCCAGCAGTGTCTGGCAGGGAGCACTCTCTGGAAACACCATATATTTT.

The chain employs TRBV7-9 and TRBJ2-5; D perhaps matches TRBD1 (7 bases). The CDR3 spans 15 residues. The ends were cut back, 5 bases at V and 4 bases at J, with 17 bases in the middle. Germline CDR1 and CDR2: SEHNR and FQNEAQ (reference sequence). CDR3 DNA: TGTGCCAGCAGCCCATCAGGGACAGCGGGAGAGACCCAGTACTTC. It is translated as CASSPSGTAGETQYF.

The chain recombines TRBV6-4 with TRBJ2-1; TRBD2 matches at 10 bases. With 5 bases clipped from V and 3 bases from J, the junction kept 7 bases outside the gene matches. This CDR3 is 16 amino acids long. Germline CDR1 and CDR2: MRHNA and SNTAGT. CDR3 coding DNA: TGTGCCAGCAGTCCACTAAGCGGGGGGGGCTACAATGAGCAGTTCTTC. Translation: CASSPLSGGGYNEQFF.

The DNA for the CDR3 is TGTGCCAGCCGAAAGACGGCGAACACTGAAGCTTTCTTT. It encodes CASRKTANTEAFF. V usage is TRBV6-1 and J usage is TRBJ1-1; no clear D. Germline CDR1 is MNHNS and CDR2 is SASEGT. Deletions cut 8 bases from V and 1 base from J, with 11 bases between. The CDR3 contains 13 residues.

The chain recombines TRBV14 with TRBJ2-3; 9 bases are a match to TRBD1. V dropped 3 bases and J dropped 2; count of bases not matched to a gene: 6. This CDR3 has 16 residues. Germline V gene sequence: CDR1 SGHDN, CDR2 FVKESK. CDR3 DNA: TGTGCCAGCAGCCACCGCAGGGACAGGGACACAGATACGCAGTATTTT. This codes for CASSHRRDRDTDTQYF.

This chain joins TRBV5-4 and TRBJ1-3; weak D call: TRBD1 (5 bases). V lost 4 bases and J 0 bases, leaving 11 bases between the germline ends. Germline V lookup: CDR1 SGHNT, CDR2 YYREEE (reference sequence). The CDR3 loop spans 15 amino acids. The CDR3, as DNA: TGTGCCAGCAGCCAGCAGGGCCCCTCTGGAAACACCATATATTTT. Translating it yields CASSQQGPSGNTIYF.

The chain carries TRBV6-5 and TRBJ1-1; no firm D call. The V end lost 5 bases, the J end lost 5 bases, and 12 bases lay between the germline ends. CDR3 length equals 13 residues. In germline, CDR1 is MNHEY, CDR2 SVGAGI. DNA for the CDR3: TGTGCCAGCAGTCCAACATCAAGGACTGAAGCTTTCTTT. The encoded protein is CASSPTSRTEAFF.

This clone has just one count. The rearrangement uses TRBV18 and TRBJ2-2; D ambiguous. This CDR3 spans 14 amino acids. V shed 3 bases and J shed 2 bases, with 7 bases lying between them. Germline V gene data show CDR1 as KGHSH and CDR2 as LQKENI. CDR3 in amino acids: CASSPGVNTGELFF. The CDR3, as DNA: TGTGCCAGCTCACCTGGGGTAAACACCGGGGAGCTGTTTTTT.

The chain has TRBV27 and TRBJ2-1; D perhaps matches TRBD1 (5 bases). Looked up from germline, CDR1 is MNHEY and CDR2 is SMNVEV (reference sequence). The ends were cut back, 6 bases at V and 7 bases at J, with 25 bases in the middle. CDR3 length: 17 residues. The chain's CDR3 is CASRPTFIWTRVNEQFF. DNA of the CDR3: TGTGCCAGCAGACCCACCTTTATATGGACAAGAGTAAATGAGCAGTTCTTC.

In DNA, the CDR3 is TGTGCCAGCCGCAGGGCTGGTTCACCCCTCCACTTT. It is translated as CASRRAGSPLHF. The gene calls are TRBV6-1 and TRBJ1-6; D is perhaps TRBD1 (5 bases). Germline values: CDR1 MNHNS, CDR2 SASEGT. With 8 bases removed from V and 9 bases from J, the gap between germline ends came to 11 bases. The CDR3 extends over 12 amino acids.

The chain carries TRBV20-1 and TRBJ2-7; TRBD2 agrees at 7 bases. Germline V gene sequence: CDR1 DFQATT, CDR2 SNEGSKA (reference sequence). The CDR3 extends over 11 amino acids. J gave up 3 bases and V 5 bases, and 1 base lay outside the gene matches. The CDR3 protein is CSAGEGYEQYF. The DNA for the CDR3 is TGCAGTGCTGGGGAGGGCTACGAGCAGTACTTC.

The rearrangement links TRBV2 to TRBJ2-7; perhaps TRBD2 as D (6 bases). The CDR3 spans 13 residues. In germline, CDR1 is SNHLY, CDR2 FYNNEI. Trimming stripped 1 base from V and 6 bases from J, with 10 bases between. Here the CDR3 DNA reads TGTGCCAGCAGTGAAGGCGGGGTTCGCGAGCAGTACTTC. Protein sequence: CASSEGGVREQYF.

This chain uses TRBV2 with TRBJ1-5; maybe TRBD1 (5 bases). CDR3 length: 13 amino acids. V dropped 7 bases and J dropped 5 bases, with 12 bases sitting between them. CDR1 is SNHLY and CDR2 is FYNNEI in the germline V gene. The CDR3: CASTRELYQPQHF. Here the CDR3 DNA reads TGTGCCAGCACCAGGGAATTATATCAGCCCCAGCATTTT. Variable domain in full (rest from reference TRBV2 and TRBJ1-5): EPEVTQTPSHQVTQMGQEVILRCVPISNHLYFYWYRQILGQKVEFLVSFYNNEISEKSEIFDDQFSVERPDGSNFTLKIRSTKLEDSAMYFCASTRELYQPQHFGDGTRLSIL.

Worth noting for this clone: The junction departs from the called germline gene at one end, perhaps through a read error. The CDR3 DNA reads as TGTGCCAGCGGCAAAGCCGAGTTT. Amino acids: CASGKAEF. The V gene is TRBV6-1, the J gene TRBJ1-1; D unresolved. Germline CDR1 is MNHNS and CDR2 is SASEGT. The CDR3 covers 8 residues.

V usage is TRBV6-1 and J usage is TRBJ2-5; 8 bases are shared with TRBD2. The CDR3 covers 13 residues. Germline loops: CDR1 MNHNS, CDR2 SASEGT. V trimming: 9 bases; J trimming: 3 bases; junction bases outside the gene matches: 6. The CDR3 here is CASSVLAEETQYF. The CDR3, as DNA: TGTGCCAGTTCGGTACTAGCGGAAGAGACCCAGTACTTC.

The rearrangement joins TRBV27 to TRBJ1-1; D is uncertain. The CDR3 length is 13 residues. Per germline, CDR1 MNHEY and CDR2 SMNVEV (reference sequence). Trimming pared 2 bases from V and 4 bases from J, leaving 8 bases between. Written as DNA, the CDR3 is TGTGCCAGCAGTTTACGGGGAACCACTGAAGCTTTCTTT. Its protein is CASSLRGTTEAFF.

The chain combines TRBV4-1 with TRBJ2-1; 16 nucleotides line up with TRBD2. Germline V gene data show CDR1 as MGHRA and CDR2 as YSYEKL. After removal of 0 bases from V and 9 bases from J, the junction contained 8 bases not matched to a gene. This CDR3 has 18 amino acids. The CDR3 here is CASSQDPLGLAGGSEQFF. CDR3 DNA sequence: TGCGCCAGCAGCCAAGATCCACTGGGACTAGCGGGGGGGAGTGAGCAGTTCTTC.